Listed below are T cell receptor beta chains from one sample, sequenced in a study of blood T cell repertoires in COVID-19. Only in-frame clones appear in the TCRdb table, and some are missing; sequencing was by immunoSEQ multiplex PCR. The sample yields about 530,000 clones, about 89% seen once. The sequencing input was peripheral blood. The receptors shown here come from a woman between 45 and 65 years old with COVID-19, enrolled during active disease. Each CDR3 is given with its conserved first and last residue. Fields, in order: V gene, CDR3 protein.

TRBV6-5	CASTTGLVRTEAFF
TRBV5-1	CASSLAGTGDTDTQYF
TRBV19	CASSIEPERVRKQYF
TRBV30	CAWSSGGPGDTQYF
TRBV27	CASSPIVVGGTLGAFF
TRBV6-5	CASSRSTVQPQHF
TRBV29-1	CSVGLAGVLDGTQYF
TRBV28	CASSSTGYLNEQFF
TRBV7-3	CASSLHGDRDEKLFF
TRBV29-1	CSVGGGGNQPQHF
TRBV12-3/TRBV12-4	CASQLFQGELFF
TRBV5-1	CAAGALPGAHNEQFF
TRBV7-8	CASSQYQDEQYF
TRBV2	CAVGTGDTGELFF
TRBV2	CASRQGEGYNSPLHF
TRBV6-6	CASSPGTGAEKLFF
TRBV7-9	CASSVTKGAGELFF
TRBV27	CASSSPGQGDYEQYF
TRBV5-5	CASSEDLRTASGNTIYF
TRBV24-1	CATSGSYLNSPLHF
TRBV12-3/TRBV12-4	CASSLGGVGTQYF
TRBV20-1	CSASPIRGVEGTIYF
TRBV5-1	CASSLEGAGNQPQHF
TRBV6-1	CASSEVLNSGGYTF
TRBV10-3	CAMGLAGGTDTQYF
TRBV4-1	CASQRGVGSTDTQYF
TRBV11-3	CASSLGRGTDTQYF
TRBV19	CASSIAARVNTEAFF
TRBV7-2	CASSLDRTSGVRYEQYF
TRBV6-6	CASSTSGQGFEKLFF
TRBV6-1	CASSAGERWGNQPQHF
TRBV6-6	CASSYSGSGNTIYF
TRBV30	CAWSLTGRGGEFF
TRBV11-3	CASSIGRGRGNEQFF
TRBV19	CASSIMAGTVSTNYGYTF
TRBV4-1	CASSDRVNQPQHF
TRBV30	CAWTSVGGLNYGYTF
TRBV6-5	CASWTRGIGEQYF
TRBV7-5	CARSPDRKNTQYF